This T cell receptor beta chain is drawn from a study of T cell changes during pregnancy in multiple sclerosis. The table lists this clone with a count of one. CDR3 length: 14 amino acids. CDR1 is MRHNA, CDR2 SNTAGT, per germline. The V segment lost 6 bases and the J segment 0 bases; nucleotides outside the gene matches: 3. Some clones are missing from TCRdb's copy, which holds only in-frame ones; the method was immunoSEQ multiplex PCR. The sample yields around 95,000 clones, about 92% seen once. This receptor was obtained from a female donor with multiple sclerosis, enrolled in a pregnancy study. The source material was peripheral blood, sampled after pregnancy. The chain links TRBV6-4 to TRBJ2-3; 7 bases map to TRBD1. The CDR3 region is CASSGTASTDTQYF. The CDR3 DNA follows: TGTGCCAGCAGCGGGACAGCTAGCACAGATACGCAGTATTTT.